The present T cell receptor (beta chain) was sequenced within a study of T cells in Graves' hyperthyroidism and ophthalmopathy. This clonotype was detected ten times or more. Its antigen is not identified. Amplified TCR beta CDR3 regions derived from RNA transcripts. The HTBI primer set was used in a first-round RT-PCR of the TCR CDR3. TCRdb redid the calling of the multiplex PCR reads with MiXCR, one entry per CDR3 protein. The sample lists a few hundred thousand distinct CDR3 sequences; less than 25% were seen once. Broader study findings: Researchers found most expanded thyroid clonotypes above 0.001 in blood as well.

Between the trimmed V and J ends, which lost 6 bases and 12 bases, there was a span of 14 bases. Germline V gene lookup returns CDR1 MDHEN and CDR2 SYDVKM. The CDR3 sequence is 11 residues long. Input material: blood. The chain couples TRBV28 to TRBJ1-1; D call uncertain. The TCR sequence derives from a man aged 18 to 35 with Graves' hyperthyroidism. This CDR3 is CASSQDSIPFF. CDR3 DNA sequence: TGTGCCAGCAGCCAAGACTCAATACCTTTCTTT.